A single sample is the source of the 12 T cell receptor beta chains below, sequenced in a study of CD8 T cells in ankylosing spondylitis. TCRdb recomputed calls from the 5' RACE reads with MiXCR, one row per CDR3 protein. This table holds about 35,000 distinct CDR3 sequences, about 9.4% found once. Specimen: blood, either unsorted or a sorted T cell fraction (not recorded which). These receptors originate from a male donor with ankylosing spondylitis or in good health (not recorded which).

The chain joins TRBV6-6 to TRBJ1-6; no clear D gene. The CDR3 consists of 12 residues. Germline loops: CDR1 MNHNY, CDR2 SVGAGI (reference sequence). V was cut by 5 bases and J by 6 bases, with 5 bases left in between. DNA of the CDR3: TGTGCCAGCAGTCACAGTAATTCACCCCTCCACTTT. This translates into CASSHSNSPLHF.

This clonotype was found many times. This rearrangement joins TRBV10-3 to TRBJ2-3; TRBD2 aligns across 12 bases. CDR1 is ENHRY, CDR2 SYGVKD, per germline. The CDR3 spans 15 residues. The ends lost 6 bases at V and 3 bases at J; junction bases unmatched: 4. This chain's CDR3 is CAIRELAGGTDTQYF. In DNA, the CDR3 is TGTGCCATCAGAGAACTAGCGGGAGGTACAGATACGCAGTATTTT.

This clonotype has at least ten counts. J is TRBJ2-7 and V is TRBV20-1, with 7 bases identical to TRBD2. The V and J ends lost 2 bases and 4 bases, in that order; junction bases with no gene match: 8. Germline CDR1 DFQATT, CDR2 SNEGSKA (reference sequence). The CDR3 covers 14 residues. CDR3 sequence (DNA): TGCAGTGCTAGAAATACGGCGGGAGTATACGAGCAGTACTTC. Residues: CSARNTAGVYEQYF.

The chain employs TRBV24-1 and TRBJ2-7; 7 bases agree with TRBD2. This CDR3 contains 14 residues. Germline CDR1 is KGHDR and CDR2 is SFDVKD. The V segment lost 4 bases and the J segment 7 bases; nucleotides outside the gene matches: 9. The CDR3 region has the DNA TGTGCCACCAGTGACCCCGCCCTCGGGGGGGAGCAGTACTTC. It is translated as CATSDPALGGEQYF.

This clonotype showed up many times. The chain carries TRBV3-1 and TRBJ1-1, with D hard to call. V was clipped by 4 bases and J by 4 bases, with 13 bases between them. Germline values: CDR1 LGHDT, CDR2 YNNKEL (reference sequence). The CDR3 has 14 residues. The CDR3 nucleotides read TGTGCCAGCAGCCCCAGTAGGGTGGGCACTGAAGCTTTCTTT. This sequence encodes CASSPSRVGTEAFF.

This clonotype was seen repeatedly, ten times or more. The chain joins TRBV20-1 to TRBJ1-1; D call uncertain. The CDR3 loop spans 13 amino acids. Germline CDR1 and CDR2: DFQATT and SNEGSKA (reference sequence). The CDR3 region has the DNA TGCAGCCGAAACCCCCTAATGAACACTGAAGCTTTCTTT. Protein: CSRNPLMNTEAFF.

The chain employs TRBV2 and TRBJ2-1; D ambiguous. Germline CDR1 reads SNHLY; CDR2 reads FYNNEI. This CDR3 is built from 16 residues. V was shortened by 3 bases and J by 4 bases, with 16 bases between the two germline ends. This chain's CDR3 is CASSEGPGVTYNEQFF. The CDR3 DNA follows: TGTGCCAGCAGTGAGGGTCCCGGCGTAACTTACAATGAGCAGTTCTTC. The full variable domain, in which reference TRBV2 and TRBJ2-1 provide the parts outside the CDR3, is EPEVTQTPSHQVTQMGQEVILRCVPISNHLYFYWYRQILGQKVEFLVSFYNNEISEKSEIFDDQFSVERPDGSNFTLKIRSTKLEDSAMYFCASSEGPGVTYNEQFFGPGTRLTVL.

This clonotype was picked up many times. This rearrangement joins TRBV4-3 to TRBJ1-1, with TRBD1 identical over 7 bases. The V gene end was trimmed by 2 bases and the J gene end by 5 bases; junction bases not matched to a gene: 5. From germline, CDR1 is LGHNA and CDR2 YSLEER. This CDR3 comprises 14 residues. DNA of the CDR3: TGCGCCAGCAGCCAATTGGGACAGCGGACTGAAGCTTTCTTT. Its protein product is CASSQLGQRTEAFF.

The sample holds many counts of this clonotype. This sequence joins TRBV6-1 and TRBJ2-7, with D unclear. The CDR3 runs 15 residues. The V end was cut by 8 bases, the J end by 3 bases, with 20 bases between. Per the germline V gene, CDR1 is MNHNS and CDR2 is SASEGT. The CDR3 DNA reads TGTGCCAGCCGCAGGACCACACTCAACCTCTACGAGCAGTACTTC. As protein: CASRRTTLNLYEQYF.

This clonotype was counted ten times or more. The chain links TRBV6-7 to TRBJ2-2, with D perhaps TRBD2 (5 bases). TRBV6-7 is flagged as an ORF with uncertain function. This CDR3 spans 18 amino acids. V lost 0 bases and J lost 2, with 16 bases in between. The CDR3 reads CASSYSKSGSLNTGELFF. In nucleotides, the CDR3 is TGTGCCAGCAGTTACTCGAAGTCTGGGAGTTTAAACACCGGGGAGCTGTTTTTT.

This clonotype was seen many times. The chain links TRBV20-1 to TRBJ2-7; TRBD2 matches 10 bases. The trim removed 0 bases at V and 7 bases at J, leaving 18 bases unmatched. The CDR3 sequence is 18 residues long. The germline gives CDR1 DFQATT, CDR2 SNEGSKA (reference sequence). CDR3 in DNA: TGCAGTGCTAGAGATTCCCGTCGAGCGGGAGGGGGTACGCGGGAGCAGTACTTC. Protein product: CSARDSRRAGGGTREQYF.

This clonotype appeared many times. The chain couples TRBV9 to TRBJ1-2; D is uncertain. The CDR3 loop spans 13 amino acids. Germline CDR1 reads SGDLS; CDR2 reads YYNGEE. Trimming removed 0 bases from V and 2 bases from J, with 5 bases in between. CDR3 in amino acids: CASSVDENYGYTF. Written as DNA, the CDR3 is TGTGCCAGCAGCGTAGATGAGAACTATGGCTACACCTTC.